These 9 T cell receptor beta chains were all obtained from the same sample, sequenced in a study of cytomegalovirus exposure and HLA in healthy donors. 60 Vbeta and 13 Jbeta primers were used in PCR. Assay used: immunoSEQ multiplex PCR; TCRdb lists only in-frame clones, some missing. Of 100,000 to 150,000 clones listed, roughly 85% are singletons. Sequenced material: PBMCs. The receptor set was obtained from a man between 18 and 29 years old in good health and CMV-seropositive.

The rearrangement joins TRBV5-6 to TRBJ2-5; 9 positions agree with TRBD2. Germline loops: CDR1 SGHDT, CDR2 YYEEEE. CDR3 size: 16 residues. Trimming at V came to 1 base and at J to 5 bases, leaving 9 bases not matched to a gene. In nucleotides, the CDR3 is TGTGCCAGCAGCTTGATTAGCGGGGGCGAGCCGGAGACCCAGTACTTC. Its protein product is CASSLISGGEPETQYF.

The chain is built from TRBV27 and TRBJ2-1; 9 bases align to TRBD1. V was pared by 4 bases and J by 6 bases, with 4 bases of the junction left unmatched. From germline, CDR1 is MNHEY and CDR2 SMNVEV (reference sequence). The CDR3 contains 14 residues. This chain's CDR3 is CASSSDRGSNEQFF. In DNA, the CDR3 is TGTGCCAGCAGTTCGGACAGGGGAAGCAATGAGCAGTTCTTC.

This chain uses TRBV6-5 with TRBJ2-1; TRBD2 matches at 11 bases. The CDR3 consists of 15 residues. CDR1 MNHEY and CDR2 SVGAGI come from the germline V gene. The V and J ends lost 6 bases and 4 bases, in that order; junction bases with no gene match: 5. In nucleotides, the CDR3 is TGTGCCAGCAGACTAGCGGGGGCCCCTTACAATGAGCAGTTCTTC. It encodes CASRLAGAPYNEQFF.

J is TRBJ1-3 and V is TRBV10-1; D gene unclear. This CDR3 comprises 13 residues. Germline-derived CDR1 and CDR2 are WNHNN and SYGVQD (reference sequence). With 3 bases removed from V and 0 bases from J, the gap between germline ends came to 3 bases. The CDR3 here is CASSDSSGNTIYF. CDR3 sequence (DNA): TGCGCCAGCAGTGACAGCTCTGGAAACACCATATATTTT.

With regard to this clone: One end of the junction varies from germline; a read error may be responsible. The rearrangement joins TRBV18 to TRBJ2-5; tentatively, D is TRBD2 (7 bases). This CDR3 has 14 amino acids. Germline V gene sequence: CDR1 KGHSH, CDR2 LQKENI. CDR3 nucleotide sequence: TGTGCCAGCACACCTCCGGGGGGCCGGGAGACCCAGTACTTC. Protein sequence: CASTPPGGRETQYF.

The rearrangement joins TRBV30 to TRBJ1-2, with TRBD1 matching over 7 bases. V lost 1 base, J lost 11 bases, and 16 bases stayed unmatched. CDR3 length equals 15 residues. The germline CDR1 and CDR2 sequences are GTSNPN and SVGIG (reference sequence). CDR3 sequence reads: CAWSDSSRGSPHYTF. The CDR3 DNA sequence: TGTGCCTGGAGTGACAGCAGCAGGGGGTCCCCCCATTACACCTTC.

The rearrangement joins TRBV9 to TRBJ2-1; TRBD1 agrees at 7 bases. Per germline, CDR1 SGDLS and CDR2 YYNGEE. The CDR3 runs 15 residues. The trim removed 1 base at V and 4 bases at J, leaving 5 bases unmatched. The CDR3 reads CASSVMGQLYNEQFF. The CDR3 bases are TGTGCCAGCAGCGTAATGGGACAGCTATACAATGAGCAGTTCTTC.

The chain joins TRBV30 to TRBJ2-5, with TRBD1 identical over 7 bases. V was pared by 8 bases and J by 5 bases, with 11 bases of the junction left unmatched. Germline values: CDR1 GTSNPN, CDR2 SVGIG (reference sequence). CDR3 length equals 13 residues. CDR3 sequence reads: CARGGPSSETQYF. CDR3 coding DNA: TGTGCCCGAGGGGGCCCATCAAGCGAGACCCAGTACTTC. Combining the CDR3 with reference TRBV30 and TRBJ2-5 gives the whole variable domain SQTIHQWPATLVQPVGSPLSLECTVEGTSNPNLYWYRQAAGRGLQLLFYSVGIGQISSEVPQNLSASRPQDRQFILSSKKLLLSDSGFYLCARGGPSSETQYFGPGTRLLVL.

There are many counts of this clone. The chain recombines TRBV6-1 with TRBJ1-1; D gene ambiguous. The CDR3 totals 13 residues. Trimming left V 7 bases short and J 4 bases short, with 13 bases between. In germline, CDR1 is MNHNS, CDR2 SASEGT. CDR3 in DNA: TGTGCCAGCACCCTAAAGCGGGGCACTGAAGCTTTCTTT. Amino acids: CASTLKRGTEAFF.